These 21 T cell receptor beta chains originate from one sample sequenced in a study of blood T cell repertoires in COVID-19. Sequencing used immunoSEQ multiplex PCR; TCRdb keeps in-frame clones, though not all of them. The table shows some 330,000 clones, with 83% occurring only once. Source material: PBMCs or T cells enriched from blood (not recorded which). These receptors originate from a woman aged 45-59 years who had recovered from COVID-19.

The V call is TRBV5-5, the J call TRBJ2-2; D call uncertain. The V end lost 4 bases, the J end lost 5 bases, and 6 bases lay between the germline ends. The CDR3 covers 12 residues. Germline loops: CDR1 SGHKS, CDR2 YYEKEE (reference sequence). The chain's CDR3 is CASSQRTGELFF. The CDR3 DNA is TGTGCCAGCAGCCAGCGTACCGGGGAGCTGTTTTTT.

The chain joins TRBV7-2 to TRBJ1-2; 7 nucleotides line up with TRBD1. Germline V CDR1 and CDR2: SGHTA, FQGNSA. The V segment lost 4 bases and the J segment 3 bases; nucleotides outside the gene matches: 14. The CDR3 runs to 17 residues. CDR3 sequence: CASSSFPTRTGHYGYTF. CDR3 coding DNA: TGTGCCAGCAGCTCCTTTCCTACTCGGACAGGCCACTATGGCTACACCTTC.

The genes are TRBV2 and TRBJ1-2; the D gene is possibly TRBD1 (5 bases). There are 14 residues in the CDR3. The germline V and J ends were trimmed by 8 bases and 4 bases, with 17 bases remaining between them. CDR1 SNHLY and CDR2 FYNNEI come from the germline V gene. CDR3 DNA sequence: TGTGCCAGCGAAAGGGGCTCAGCGGGCTATGGCTACACCTTC. Translated, it gives CASERGSAGYGYTF.

This chain connects TRBV19 to TRBJ1-2, with a possible D match to TRBD1 (5 bases). V lost 6 bases to trimming and J lost 4 bases, with 15 bases between them. The CDR3 extends over 14 amino acids. The germline V gene encodes CDR1 LNHDA and CDR2 SQIVND (reference sequence). The CDR3 DNA reads as TGTGCCAGTAGGCCGGCGGGGGGGGGCTATGGCTACACCTTC. The encoded protein is CASRPAGGGYGYTF.

This chain links TRBV19 with TRBJ1-5; weak D call: TRBD1 (6 bases). V lost 3 bases, J lost 0 bases, and 9 bases lay in between. CDR3 size: 15 residues. In germline, CDR1 is LNHDA, CDR2 SQIVND (reference sequence). Written as DNA, the CDR3 is TGTGCCAGTAGTATGGACAGCTATAGCAATCAGCCCCAGCATTTT. This encodes CASSMDSYSNQPQHF.

This chain connects TRBV7-7 to TRBJ1-3; unclear D gene. V gave up 2 bases and J gave up 0 bases, with 8 bases separating them. From germline, CDR1 is SSHAT and CDR2 FNYEAQ (reference sequence). The CDR3 extends over 15 amino acids. CDR3: CASSLSPSSGNTIYF. The CDR3 nucleotides read TGTGCCAGCAGCTTATCACCCAGCTCTGGAAACACCATATATTTT.

V and J are TRBV10-3 and TRBJ2-2; TRBD2 matches at 14 bases. Germline values: CDR1 ENHRY, CDR2 SYGVKD. Germline trimming cut 3 bases from V and 0 bases from J; bases unmatched to any gene: 3. The CDR3 spans 18 residues. The CDR3 sequence: CAISDQGLAGANTGELFF. The CDR3 DNA is TGTGCCATCAGTGACCAGGGACTAGCGGGGGCGAACACCGGGGAGCTGTTTTTT.

The chain employs TRBV6-2 or TRBV6-3 and TRBJ2-1; D ambiguous. Germline CDR1 reads MNHEY; CDR2 reads SVGEGT. Between the trimmed V and J ends, which lost 2 bases and 6 bases, there was a span of 8 bases. The CDR3 runs to 13 residues. CDR3 in amino acids: CASSYAAVNEQFF. CDR3 nucleotide sequence: TGTGCCAGCAGTTACGCGGCAGTCAATGAGCAGTTCTTC.

This clone occurred once. The V gene is TRBV6-2 or TRBV6-3, the J gene TRBJ1-1; perhaps TRBD1 as D (6 bases). Deletions cut 2 bases from V and 8 bases from J, with 18 bases between. The germline CDR1 and CDR2 sequences are MNHEY and SVGEGT. The CDR3 has 15 amino acids. CDR3 in DNA: TGTGCCAGCAGTTACCAATCTCAGGGGCGAGGGGAAGCTTTCTTT. It is translated as CASSYQSQGRGEAFF.

The V call is TRBV29-1, the J call TRBJ1-4; 8 positions agree with TRBD1. The CDR3 has 13 residues. The V gene end was trimmed by 8 bases and the J gene end by 5 bases; junction bases not matched to a gene: 7. Germline CDR1 is SQVTM and CDR2 is ANQGSEA. The CDR3 loop reads CSINRGLNEKLFF. As DNA, the CDR3 is TGCAGCATAAACAGGGGGTTGAATGAAAAACTGTTTTTT. Combining the CDR3 with reference TRBV29-1 and TRBJ1-4 gives the whole variable domain SAVISQKPSRDICQRGTSLTIQCQVDSQVTMMFWYRQQPGQSLTLIATANQGSEATYESGFVIDKFPISRPNLTFSTLTVSNMSPEDSSIYLCSINRGLNEKLFFGSGTQLSVL.

The rearrangement joins TRBV19 to TRBJ1-2; 10 bases match TRBD1. V gave up 3 bases and J gave up 3 bases; unmatched junction bases: 7. The CDR3 length is 16 residues. Germline V gives CDR1 LNHDA, CDR2 SQIVND (reference sequence). CDR3 in DNA: TGTGCCAGTAGTATTAAAGTGGGACAGGGGTACTATGGCTACACCTTC. It translates to CASSIKVGQGYYGYTF.

Remarks on this clone: Different DNA sequences within this sample yield the same CDR3. CDR3 loop: CASSPGDRGTDTQYF. DNA for the CDR3: TGTGCCAGCAGCCCAGGGGACAGGGGAACAGATACGCAGTATTTT. The genes are TRBV5-4 and TRBJ2-3, with 10 bases identical to TRBD1. Germline CDR1 reads SGHNT; CDR2 reads YYREEE (reference sequence). The V gene end was trimmed by 4 bases and the J gene end by 3 bases; junction bases not matched to a gene: 5. The CDR3 contains 15 residues.

The chain links TRBV11-3 to TRBJ1-1; D is ambiguous. Trimming removed 5 bases from V and 4 bases from J, with 8 bases in between. This CDR3 is 12 amino acids long. Germline values: CDR1 SGHNT, CDR2 YENEEA. The CDR3 spells CASSHSGTEAFF. DNA of the CDR3: TGTGCCAGCAGCCATTCGGGCACTGAAGCTTTCTTT.

The sample holds one count of this clone. The CDR3 DNA reads TGTGCCAGCAGCTTAGGGTCAGGGGTTACCGGGGAGCTGTTTTTT. This sequence encodes CASSLGSGVTGELFF. The chain has TRBV11-2 and TRBJ2-2; D perhaps matches TRBD1 (6 bases). Germline values: CDR1 SGHAT, CDR2 FQNNGV. The CDR3 extends over 15 amino acids. V was clipped by 1 base and J by 5 bases, with 11 bases between them.

DNA of the CDR3: TGTGCCAGCAGTCCACCGGGTCCCAACACTGAAGCTTTCTTT. This codes for CASSPPGPNTEAFF. This chain uses TRBV2 with TRBJ1-1, with D uncertain. V was trimmed by 5 bases and J by 2 bases, leaving 12 bases between them. The CDR3 has 14 residues. Germline V gene data show CDR1 as SNHLY and CDR2 as FYNNEI.

On this clone itself: At one boundary the junction diverges from the germline segment, which might be a read error. The J gene is TRBJ2-1, the V gene TRBV7-7; 9 positions match TRBD2. Germline CDR1 is SSHAT and CDR2 is FNYEAQ (reference sequence). This CDR3 contains 15 residues. The CDR3 spells CASSLRGGSYNEQFF. The CDR3 DNA is TGTGCTAGCAGCCTGCGGGGGGGCTCCTACAATGAGCAGTTCTTC.

The gene calls are TRBV2 and TRBJ1-4, with no clear D. Germline CDR1 reads SNHLY; CDR2 reads FYNNEI. This CDR3 comprises 12 residues. V lost 4 bases to trimming and J lost 8 bases, with 8 bases between them. The CDR3 DNA reads as TGTGCCAGCAGTGCGGCGGGGGAAAAACTGTTTTTT. This gives the protein CASSAAGEKLFF.

Written as DNA, the CDR3 is TGTGCCAGCAGCAAGAGTACCGCTGAAGCTTTCTTT. Its translation is CASSKSTAEAFF. The chain carries TRBV2 and TRBJ1-1; D gene unclear. The length of the CDR3 is 12 residues. V was cut by 6 bases and J by 6 bases, with 11 bases left in between. Germline lookup yields CDR1 SNHLY and CDR2 FYNNEI.

The chain is built from TRBV3-1 (or the pseudogene TRBV3-2) and TRBJ2-2, with 10 bases fitting TRBD1. Germline CDR1 is LGHDT and CDR2 is YNNKEL (reference sequence). J was trimmed by 3 bases and V by 9 bases; bases with no gene match: 10. The CDR3 is made up of 16 amino acids. CDR3 sequence reads: CARTGGRRRYTGELFF. CDR3 DNA sequence: TGTGCCAGGACAGGGGGCCGCCGTCGTTACACCGGGGAGCTGTTTTTT.

V and J are TRBV5-1 and TRBJ2-7, with a weak D call TRBD1 (5 bases). The CDR3 contains 14 residues. CDR1 SGHRS and CDR2 YFSETQ come from the germline V gene. V lost 0 bases and J 2 bases, leaving 9 bases between the germline ends. This CDR3 is CASSLDTGTYEQYF. The CDR3 coding sequence is TGCGCCAGCAGCTTGGATACAGGAACCTACGAGCAGTACTTC.

The V and J genes are TRBV6-4 and TRBJ1-5, with D maybe TRBD1 (6 bases). The V end was cut by 3 bases, the J end by 7 bases, with 10 bases between. The CDR3 is made up of 13 amino acids. CDR1 is MRHNA and CDR2 is SNTAGT in the germline V gene. The CDR3: CASSETGGQPQHF. In nucleotides, the CDR3 is TGTGCCAGCAGTGAAACGGGGGGCCAGCCCCAGCATTTT.